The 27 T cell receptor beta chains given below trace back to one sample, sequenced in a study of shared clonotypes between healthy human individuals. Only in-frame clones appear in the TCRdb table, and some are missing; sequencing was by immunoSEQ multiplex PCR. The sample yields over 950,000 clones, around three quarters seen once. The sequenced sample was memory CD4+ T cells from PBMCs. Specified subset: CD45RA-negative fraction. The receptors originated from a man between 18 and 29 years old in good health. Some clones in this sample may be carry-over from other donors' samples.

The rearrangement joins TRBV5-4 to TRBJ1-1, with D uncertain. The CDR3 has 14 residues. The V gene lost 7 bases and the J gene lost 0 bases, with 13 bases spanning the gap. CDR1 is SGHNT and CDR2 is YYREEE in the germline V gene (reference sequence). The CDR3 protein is CASRLNTVNTEAFF. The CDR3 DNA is TGTGCCAGCCGCCTTAACACGGTGAACACTGAAGCTTTCTTT.

CDR3 DNA sequence: TGTGCCAGCAAACCGGGACAGGGTGCCTACGAGCAGTACTTC. This translates into CASKPGQGAYEQYF. V gene TRBV28 combines with J gene TRBJ2-7; the match to TRBD1 covers 9 bases. The J segment lost 2 bases and the V segment lost 7 bases, leaving 6 bases of the junction unmatched. Germline V lookup: CDR1 MDHEN, CDR2 SYDVKM. The CDR3 is made up of 14 amino acids.

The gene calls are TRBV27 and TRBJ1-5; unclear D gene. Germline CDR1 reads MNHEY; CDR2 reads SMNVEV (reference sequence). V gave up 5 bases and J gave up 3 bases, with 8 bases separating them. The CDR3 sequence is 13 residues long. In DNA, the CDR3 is TGTGCCAGCAGTGGGTACCTCAATCAGCCCCAGCATTTT. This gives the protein CASSGYLNQPQHF.

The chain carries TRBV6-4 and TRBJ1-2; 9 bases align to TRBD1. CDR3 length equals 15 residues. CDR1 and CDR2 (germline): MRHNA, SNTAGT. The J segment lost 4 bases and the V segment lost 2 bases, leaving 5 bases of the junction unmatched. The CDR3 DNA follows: TGTGCCAGCAGTGACGGGACAGGGAAGCCCTATGGCTACACCTTC. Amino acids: CASSDGTGKPYGYTF.

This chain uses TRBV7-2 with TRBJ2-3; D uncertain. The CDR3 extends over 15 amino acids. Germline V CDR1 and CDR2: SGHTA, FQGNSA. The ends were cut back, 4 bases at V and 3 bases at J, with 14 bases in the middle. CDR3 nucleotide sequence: TGTGCCAGCAGCTATGGGTGGGCCGGTACAGATACGCAGTATTTT. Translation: CASSYGWAGTDTQYF.

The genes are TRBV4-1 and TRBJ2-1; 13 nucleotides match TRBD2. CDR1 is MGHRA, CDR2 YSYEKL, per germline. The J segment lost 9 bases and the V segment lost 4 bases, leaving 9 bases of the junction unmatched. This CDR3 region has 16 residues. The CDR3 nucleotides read TGCGCCAGCAGCCCCCCAACTAGCGGGAGGGTCAGTGAGCAGTTCTTC. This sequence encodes CASSPPTSGRVSEQFF.

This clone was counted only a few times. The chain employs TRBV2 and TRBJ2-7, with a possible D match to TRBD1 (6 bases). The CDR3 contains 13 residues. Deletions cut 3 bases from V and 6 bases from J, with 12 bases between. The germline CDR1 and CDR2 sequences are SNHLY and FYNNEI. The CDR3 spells CASSDQGFGEQYF. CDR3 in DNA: TGTGCCAGCAGTGATCAGGGGTTTGGCGAGCAGTACTTC.

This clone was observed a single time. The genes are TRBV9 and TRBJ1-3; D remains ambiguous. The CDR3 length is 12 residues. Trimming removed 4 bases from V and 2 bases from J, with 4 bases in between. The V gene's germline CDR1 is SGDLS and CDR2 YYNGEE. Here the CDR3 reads CASSNTGNTIYF. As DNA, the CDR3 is TGTGCCAGCAGCAATACTGGAAACACCATATATTTT.

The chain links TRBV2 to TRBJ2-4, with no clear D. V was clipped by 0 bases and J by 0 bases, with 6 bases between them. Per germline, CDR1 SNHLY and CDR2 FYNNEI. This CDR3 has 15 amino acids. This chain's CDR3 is CASSEAAGAKNIQYF. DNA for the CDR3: TGTGCCAGCAGTGAAGCGGCCGGAGCCAAAAACATTCAGTACTTC. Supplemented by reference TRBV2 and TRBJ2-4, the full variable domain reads EPEVTQTPSHQVTQMGQEVILRCVPISNHLYFYWYRQILGQKVEFLVSFYNNEISEKSEIFDDQFSVERPDGSNFTLKIRSTKLEDSAMYFCASSEAAGAKNIQYFGAGTRLSVL.

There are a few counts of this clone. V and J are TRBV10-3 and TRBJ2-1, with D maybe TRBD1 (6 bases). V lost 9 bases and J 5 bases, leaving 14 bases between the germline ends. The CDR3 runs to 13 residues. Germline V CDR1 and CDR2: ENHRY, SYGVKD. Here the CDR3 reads CAIQPTGHNEQFF. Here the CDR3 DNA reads TGTGCCATACAACCAACAGGGCACAATGAGCAGTTCTTC.

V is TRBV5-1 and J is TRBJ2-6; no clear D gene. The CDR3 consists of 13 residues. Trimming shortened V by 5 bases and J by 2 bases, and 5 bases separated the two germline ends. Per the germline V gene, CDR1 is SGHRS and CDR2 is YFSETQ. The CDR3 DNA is TGCGCCAGCAGATCGACTGGGGCCAACGTCCTGACTTTC. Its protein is CASRSTGANVLTF.

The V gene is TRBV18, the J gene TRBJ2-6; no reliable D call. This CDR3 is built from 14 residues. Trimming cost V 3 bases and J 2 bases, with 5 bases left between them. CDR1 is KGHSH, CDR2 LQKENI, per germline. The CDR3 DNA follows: TGTGCCAGCTCACCGGCAACTGGGGCCAACGTCCTGACTTTC. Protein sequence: CASSPATGANVLTF.

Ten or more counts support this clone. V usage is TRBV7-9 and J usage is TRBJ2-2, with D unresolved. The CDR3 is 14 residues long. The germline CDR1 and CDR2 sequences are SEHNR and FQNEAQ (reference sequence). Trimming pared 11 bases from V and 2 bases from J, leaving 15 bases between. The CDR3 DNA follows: TGTGCCTCCACCCCCCCCAGTAACACCGGGGAGCTGTTTTTT. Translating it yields CASTPPSNTGELFF.

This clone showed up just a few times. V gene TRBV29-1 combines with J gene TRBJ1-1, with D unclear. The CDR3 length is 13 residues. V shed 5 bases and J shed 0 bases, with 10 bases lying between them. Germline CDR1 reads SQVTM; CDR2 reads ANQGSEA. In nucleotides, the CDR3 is TGCAGCGTTCGCCCACGTATGAACACTGAAGCTTTCTTT. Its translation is CSVRPRMNTEAFF.

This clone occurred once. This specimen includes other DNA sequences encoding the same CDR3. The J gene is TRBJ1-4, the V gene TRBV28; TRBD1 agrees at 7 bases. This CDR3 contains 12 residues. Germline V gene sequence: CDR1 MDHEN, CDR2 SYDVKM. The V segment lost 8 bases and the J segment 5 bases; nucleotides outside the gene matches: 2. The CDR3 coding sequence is TGTGCCAGCCGACAGGGAAATGAAAAACTGTTTTTT. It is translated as CASRQGNEKLFF.

Here the CDR3 reads CASSIPSGSSYNEQFF. The CDR3 coding sequence is TGTGCCAGTAGTATCCCTAGCGGGAGCTCCTACAATGAGCAGTTCTTC. The V gene is TRBV19, the J gene TRBJ2-1, with 10 positions matching TRBD2. Germline V gene sequence: CDR1 LNHDA, CDR2 SQIVND (reference sequence). V dropped 3 bases and J dropped 0; count of bases not matched to a gene: 2. The CDR3 loop spans 16 amino acids.

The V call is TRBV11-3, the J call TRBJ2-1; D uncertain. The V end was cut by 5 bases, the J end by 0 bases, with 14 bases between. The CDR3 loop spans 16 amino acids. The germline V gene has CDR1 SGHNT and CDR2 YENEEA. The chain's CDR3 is CASSEDGTRSYNEQFF. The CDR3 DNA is TGTGCCAGCAGCGAGGACGGCACACGCTCCTACAATGAGCAGTTCTTC.

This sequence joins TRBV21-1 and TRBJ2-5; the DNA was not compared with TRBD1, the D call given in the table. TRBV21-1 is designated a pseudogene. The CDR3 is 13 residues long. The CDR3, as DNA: TGTGCCAGCAGCAAAATCAGGATAGAGACCCAGTACTTC. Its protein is CASSKIRIETQYF.

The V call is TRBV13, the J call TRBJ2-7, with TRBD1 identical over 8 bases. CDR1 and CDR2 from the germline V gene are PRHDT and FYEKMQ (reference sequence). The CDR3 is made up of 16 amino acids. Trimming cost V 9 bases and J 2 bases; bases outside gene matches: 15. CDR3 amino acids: CASGAPRTGPPYEQYF. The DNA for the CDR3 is TGTGCCAGTGGAGCCCCTCGGACAGGGCCACCCTACGAGCAGTACTTC.

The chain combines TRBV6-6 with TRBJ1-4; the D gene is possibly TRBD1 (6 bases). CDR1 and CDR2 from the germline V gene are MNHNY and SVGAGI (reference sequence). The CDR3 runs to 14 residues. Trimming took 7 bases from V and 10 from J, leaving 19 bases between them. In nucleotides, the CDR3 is TGTGCCAGCACCACAGGGTCGATTGCCGGAAAACTGTTTTTT. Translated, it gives CASTTGSIAGKLFF.

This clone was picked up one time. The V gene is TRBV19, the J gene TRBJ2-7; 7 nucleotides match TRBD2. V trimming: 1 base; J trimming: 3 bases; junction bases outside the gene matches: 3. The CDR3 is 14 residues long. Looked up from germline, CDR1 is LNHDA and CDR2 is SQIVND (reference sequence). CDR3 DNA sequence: TGTGCCAGTAGTATAGCCGGGGGGTACTACGAGCAGTACTTC. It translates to CASSIAGGYYEQYF.

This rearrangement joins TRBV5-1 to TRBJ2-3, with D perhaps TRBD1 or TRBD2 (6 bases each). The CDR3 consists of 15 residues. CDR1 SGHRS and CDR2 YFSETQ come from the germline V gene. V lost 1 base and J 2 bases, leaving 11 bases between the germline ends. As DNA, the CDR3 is TGCGCCAGCAGCTTGAGGGGGGTGCCCACAGATACGCAGTATTTT. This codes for CASSLRGVPTDTQYF. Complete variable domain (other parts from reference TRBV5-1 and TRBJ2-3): KAGVTQTPRYLIKTRGQQVTLSCSPISGHRSVSWYQQTPGQGLQFLFEYFSETQRNKGNFPGRFSGRQFSNSRSEMNVSTLELGDSALYLCASSLRGVPTDTQYFGPGTRLTVL.

DNA for the CDR3: TGTGCCACCAGCAGAGATTGGGTTGGGAAACAGCCCCAGCATTTT. This gives the protein CATSRDWVGKQPQHF. V gene TRBV15 combines with J gene TRBJ1-5; D gene uncertain. CDR3 length: 15 amino acids. The ends were cut back, 0 bases at V and 7 bases at J, with 13 bases in the middle. Germline CDR1 is LNHNV and CDR2 is YYDKDF (reference sequence).

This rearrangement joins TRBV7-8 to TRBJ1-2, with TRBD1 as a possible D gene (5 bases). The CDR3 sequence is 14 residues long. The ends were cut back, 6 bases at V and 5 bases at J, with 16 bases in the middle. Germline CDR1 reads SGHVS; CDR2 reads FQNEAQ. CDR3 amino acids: CASRPSLGGYGYTF. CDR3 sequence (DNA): TGTGCCAGCAGACCAAGCTTGGGGGGGTATGGCTACACCTTC.

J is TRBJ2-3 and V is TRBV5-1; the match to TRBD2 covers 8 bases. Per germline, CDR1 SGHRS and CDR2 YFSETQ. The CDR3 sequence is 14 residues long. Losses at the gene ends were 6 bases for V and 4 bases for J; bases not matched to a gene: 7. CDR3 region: CASTAGGQADTQYF. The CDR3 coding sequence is TGCGCCAGCACGGCGGGAGGTCAGGCAGATACGCAGTATTTT. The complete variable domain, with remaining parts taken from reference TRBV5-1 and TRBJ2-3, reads KAGVTQTPRYLIKTRGQQVTLSCSPISGHRSVSWYQQTPGQGLQFLFEYFSETQRNKGNFPGRFSGRQFSNSRSEMNVSTLELGDSALYLCASTAGGQADTQYFGPGTRLTVL.

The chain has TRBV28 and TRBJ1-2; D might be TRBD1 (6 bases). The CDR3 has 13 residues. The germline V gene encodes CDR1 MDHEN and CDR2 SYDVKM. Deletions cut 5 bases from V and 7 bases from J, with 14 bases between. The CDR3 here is CASSNPFRGGYTF. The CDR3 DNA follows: TGTGCCAGCAGTAACCCATTCAGGGGTGGCTACACCTTC.

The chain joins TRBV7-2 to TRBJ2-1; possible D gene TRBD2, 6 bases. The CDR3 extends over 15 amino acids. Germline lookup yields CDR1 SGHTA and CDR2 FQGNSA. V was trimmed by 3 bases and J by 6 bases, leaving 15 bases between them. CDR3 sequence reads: CASSFGGALVNEQFF. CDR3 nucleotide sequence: TGTGCCAGCAGCTTCGGAGGGGCGCTGGTCAATGAGCAGTTCTTC.